This T cell receptor (beta chain) was sequenced in a study of PD-1 blockade in classical Hodgkin lymphoma. Whole-study results and caveats: Any patient who commenced nivolumab under 1 year after ASCT was excluded.

This clone has a single count. Its antigen is undetermined. Trimming took off 5 bases at V and 6 bases at J, with 19 bases between the two ends. CDR1 and CDR2 (germline): ENHRY, SYGVKD. This CDR3 comprises 15 residues. The repertoire was sequenced with immunoSEQ multiplex PCR; TCRdb's copy has only in-frame clones and lacks some. This sample has nearly 55,000 clones, with 65% to 85% found just once. Following autologous stem cell transplantation, relapse occurred in every patient, and exposure to brentuximab vedotin varied. The origin of this receptor is a human donor with classical Hodgkin lymphoma. This specimen was peripheral blood mononuclear cells (PBMCs), taken at baseline. The V gene is TRBV10-3, the J gene TRBJ1-2; tentatively, D is TRBD1 (6 bases). The CDR3: CAISPAGQYVNGYTF. CDR3 nucleotide sequence: TGTGCCATCAGTCCCGCCGGACAGTATGTCAATGGCTACACCTTC.